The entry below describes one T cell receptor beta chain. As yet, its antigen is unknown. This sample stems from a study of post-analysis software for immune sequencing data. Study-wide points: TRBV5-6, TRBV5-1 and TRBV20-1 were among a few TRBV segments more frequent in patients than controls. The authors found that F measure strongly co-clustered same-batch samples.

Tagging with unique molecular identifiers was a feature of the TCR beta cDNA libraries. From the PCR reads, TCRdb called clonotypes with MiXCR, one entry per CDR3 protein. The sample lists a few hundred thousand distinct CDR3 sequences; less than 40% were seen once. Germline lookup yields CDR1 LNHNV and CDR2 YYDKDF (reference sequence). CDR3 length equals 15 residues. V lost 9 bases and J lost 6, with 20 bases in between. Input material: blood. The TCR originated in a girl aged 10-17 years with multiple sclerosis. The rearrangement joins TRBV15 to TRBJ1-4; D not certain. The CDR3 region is CATADRATRDEKLFF. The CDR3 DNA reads TGTGCCACGGCGGATCGGGCAACACGTGATGAAAAACTGTTTTTT. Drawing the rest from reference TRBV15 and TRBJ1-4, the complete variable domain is DAMVIQNPRYQVTQFGKPVTLSCSQTLNHNVMYWYQQKSSQAPKLLFHYYDKDFNNEADTPDNFQSRRPNTSFCFLDIRSPGLGDTAMYLCATADRATRDEKLFFGSGTQLSVL.